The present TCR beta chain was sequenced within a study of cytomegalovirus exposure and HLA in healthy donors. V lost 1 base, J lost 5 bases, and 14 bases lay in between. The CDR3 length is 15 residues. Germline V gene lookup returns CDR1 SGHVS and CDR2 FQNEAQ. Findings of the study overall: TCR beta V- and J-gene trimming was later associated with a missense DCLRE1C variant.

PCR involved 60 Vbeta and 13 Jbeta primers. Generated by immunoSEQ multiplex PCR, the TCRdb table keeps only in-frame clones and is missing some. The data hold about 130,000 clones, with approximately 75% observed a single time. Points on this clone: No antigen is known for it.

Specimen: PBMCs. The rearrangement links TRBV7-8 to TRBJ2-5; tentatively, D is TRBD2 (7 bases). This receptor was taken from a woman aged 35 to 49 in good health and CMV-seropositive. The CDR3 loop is CASSLDRGAVETQYF. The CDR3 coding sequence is TGTGCCAGCAGCTTAGATCGGGGGGCCGTGGAGACCCAGTACTTC.